The entry below describes one TCR beta chain. Antigen specificity is unknown. The sample is drawn from a study of cytomegalovirus exposure and HLA in healthy donors. Study-wide results and limits: High sensitivity and specificity were reportedly achieved when the classifier diagnosed cytomegalovirus status. Later analysis placed DRB1 highest and HLA-C lowest in TCR association rates, which differed by HLA locus.

Both 60 Vbeta primers and 13 Jbeta primers went into the PCR. The assay was immunoSEQ multiplex PCR, and TCRdb's table has in-frame clones only and misses some. The table lists about 90,000 clones, more than 55% of them singletons. The length of the CDR3 is 15 residues. Germline V gives CDR1 SNHLY, CDR2 FYNNEI. V gave up 3 bases and J gave up 6 bases, with 17 bases separating them. The V and J genes are TRBV2 and TRBJ1-2, with D possibly being TRBD1 (5 bases). The TCR was taken from a woman younger than 45 in good health and CMV-seropositive. The sequenced material came from PBMCs. The CDR3 is CASSERGRGVNGYTF. DNA for the CDR3: TGTGCCAGCAGTGAGAGGGGTCGGGGGGTTAATGGCTACACCTTC. The full variable domain, with the rest looked up from reference TRBV2 and TRBJ1-2, is EPEVTQTPSHQVTQMGQEVILRCVPISNHLYFYWYRQILGQKVEFLVSFYNNEISEKSEIFDDQFSVERPDGSNFTLKIRSTKLEDSAMYFCASSERGRGVNGYTFGSGTRLTVV.